This record covers a single TCR beta chain. What it binds is unknown. This record comes from a study of T cell responses to AZD1222 COVID-19 vaccine. The study's findings and limits: Increases in Spike-specific TCR breadth and depth were seen after two AZD1222 doses. Reportedly, close to half of spike-specific TCRs are directed against unmutated variant regions. Only a handful of AZD1222 recipients were seropositive at baseline. White British ancestry dominated among donors, who included more females, and clonal diversity was possibly underestimated.

The germline V and J ends were trimmed by 2 bases and 8 bases, with 15 bases remaining between them. CDR3 length: 13 amino acids. Germline-derived CDR1 and CDR2 are SQVTM and ANQGSEA. Measured with immunoSEQ multiplex PCR; TCRdb has only the in-frame clones, and not every one. The sample holds tens of thousands of clones, 86% seen once. The receptor was derived from an adult who received the AZD1222 COVID-19 vaccine. V and J are TRBV29-1 and TRBJ1-2, with D possibly being TRBD1 (6 bases). Source: peripheral blood, taken 28 days after the second AZD1222 dose. CDR3 nucleotide sequence: TGCAGCGTTGAATTCCAGGGCCAGGGGGGCTACACCTTC. Encoded protein: CSVEFQGQGGYTF.